The rows below give T cell receptor beta chains drawn from one sample of a study of T cell responses to AZD1222 COVID-19 vaccine. Method: immunoSEQ multiplex PCR; TCRdb's copy keeps in-frame clones and lacks some. The repertoire consists of around 160,000 clones, with more than 85% occurring once and the leading ten covering 1.9%. Sequences were derived from peripheral blood, sampled on day 0 of AZD1222 vaccination. The receptors derive from an adult in good health. The CDR3 runs from the conserved cysteine through the conserved F or W. The D gene is left open where the match is weak. The size field is filled for only some rows; it gives once, few, many or a size class.

size	D	V	J	CDR3	DNA
-	-	TRBV6-5	TRBJ1-3	CAIESWQSGNTIYF	TGTGCCATCGAAAGCTGGCAGTCTGGAAACACCATATATTTT
-	-	TRBV6-4	TRBJ1-1	CASSRTSLNTEAFF	TGTGCCAGCAGTAGGACAAGCTTGAACACTGAAGCTTTCTTT
-	TRBD1	TRBV3-1/TRBV3-2	TRBJ2-5	CASSVTGAGHKETQYF	TGTGCCAGCAGCGTCACAGGGGCTGGGCACAAAGAGACCCAGTACTTC
-	TRBD1	TRBV7-9	TRBJ1-4	CASSDGTGIPFFEKLFF	TGTGCCAGCAGCGACGGGACAGGGATCCCCTTTTTTGAAAAACTGTTTTTT
-	-	TRBV5-5	TRBJ1-5	CASSRGGVGNQPQHF	TGTGCCAGCAGCAGAGGGGGTGTGGGCAATCAGCCCCAGCATTTT
-	-	TRBV2	TRBJ1-5	CASRKGYLGQPQHF	TGTGCCAGCAGAAAAGGGTACCTAGGACAGCCCCAGCATTTT
-	TRBD2	TRBV11-2	TRBJ2-4	CASSLDPPVGGRAKNIQYF	TGTGCCAGCAGCTTAGATCCGCCTGTGGGAGGGAGAGCCAAAAACATTCAGTACTTC
-	TRBD1	TRBV14	TRBJ1-4	CASSRNRGPSNEKLFF	TGTGCCAGCAGCCGGAACAGGGGGCCGAGTAATGAAAAACTGTTTTTT
-	-	TRBV6-1	TRBJ1-2	CASREPGRPTANYGYTF	TGTGCCAGCAGGGAACCGGGACGCCCGACCGCTAACTATGGCTACACCTTC
-	TRBD1	TRBV14	TRBJ1-1	CASSLDRGIGLNTEAFF	TGTGCCAGCAGCTTGGACAGGGGGATAGGCTTGAACACTGAAGCTTTCTTT
-	-	TRBV28	TRBJ2-7	CASSSPGFTTDEQYF	TGTGCCAGCAGTTCCCCGGGTTTCACGACCGACGAGCAGTACTTC
once	TRBD1	TRBV11-1	TRBJ1-1	CASSLGVGGRGTEAFF	TGTGCCAGCAGCTTAGGGGTAGGGGGCCGAGGCACTGAAGCTTTCTTT
-	TRBD1	TRBV5-6	TRBJ1-2	CASSLARDRAYGYTF	TGTGCCAGCAGCTTGGCTCGGGACAGAGCCTATGGCTACACCTTC
-	-	TRBV6-5	TRBJ1-4	CASSYSALRGEKLFF	TGTGCCAGCAGTTACTCGGCTCTTAGGGGTGAAAAACTGTTTTTT
-	-	TRBV11-2	TRBJ2-1	CASSFESDSYNEQFF	TGTGCCAGCAGCTTTGAGTCTGACTCCTACAATGAGCAGTTCTTC
-	-	TRBV3-1/TRBV3-2	TRBJ2-7	CASSQASHEQYF	TGTGCCAGCAGCCAAGCTAGTCACGAGCAGTACTTC
-	TRBD2	TRBV30	TRBJ2-3	CAWSGRGTDTQYF	TGTGCCTGGTCCGGGAGGGGGACAGATACGCAGTATTTT
-	-	TRBV6-5	TRBJ2-5	CASSYRGRVETQYF	TGTGCCAGCAGTTACAGGGGTCGGGTAGAGACCCAGTACTTC
once	-	TRBV29-1	TRBJ2-5	CSVEGSSQETQYF	TGCAGCGTTGAAGGGTCCAGCCAAGAGACCCAGTACTTC
-	TRBD1	TRBV9	TRBJ1-1	CASSSRTGEGEAFF	TGTGCCAGCAGCTCCCGGACAGGGGAAGGTGAAGCTTTCTTT
-	TRBD2	TRBV29-1	TRBJ2-7	CSVGRLAGVDIEQYF	TGCAGCGTAGGACGACTAGCGGGGGTTGACATCGAGCAGTACTTC
-	-	TRBV18	TRBJ2-6	CASSPGGSGANVLTF	TGTGCCAGCTCACCAGGGGGATCTGGGGCCAACGTCCTGACTTTC
few	-	TRBV7-2	TRBJ1-5	CASSLDSGPNQPQHF	TGTGCCAGCAGCTTAGATTCAGGGCCGAATCAGCCCCAGCATTTT
-	TRBD1	TRBV5-1	TRBJ1-1	CASSKWGQGSRTEAFF	TGCGCCAGCAGCAAATGGGGACAGGGGTCGAGGACTGAAGCTTTCTTT
-	-	TRBV30	TRBJ1-1	CAWSPGLSTEAFF	TGTGCCTGGAGTCCCGGTTTGAGCACTGAAGCTTTCTTT
-	-	TRBV7-2	TRBJ2-7	CASSSYTTYEQYF	TGTGCCAGCAGCTCCTACACTACCTACGAGCAGTACTTC
-	-	TRBV27	TRBJ1-6	CASSFWGKESPLHF	TGTGCCAGCAGTTTTTGGGGCAAGGAATCACCCCTCCACTTT
-	-	TRBV30	TRBJ1-5	CAWSEGQGLSQPQHF	TGTGCCTGGAGTGAGGGGCAAGGGTTATCTCAGCCCCAGCATTTT
-	TRBD2	TRBV19	TRBJ2-1	CAISTSGGDEQFF	TGTGCCATCTCAACTAGCGGGGGCGATGAGCAGTTCTTC
-	-	TRBV19	TRBJ1-5	CASSIRAGQPQHF	TGTGCCAGTAGTATACGAGCTGGGCAGCCCCAGCATTTT
-	-	TRBV5-6	TRBJ2-7	CASSLGGRNEQYF	TGTGCCAGCAGCTTGGGCGGAAGAAACGAGCAGTACTTC
once	TRBD1	TRBV7-9	TRBJ1-5	CASSLGTGLQPQHF	TGTGCCAGCAGCCTCGGGACAGGGTTACAGCCCCAGCATTTT
-	-	TRBV10-3	TRBJ2-3	CAISEGLDTQYF	TGTGCCATCAGTGAGGGGTTAGATACGCAGTATTTT
-	TRBD2	TRBV11-2	TRBJ2-7	CASSLGREGYEQYF	TGTGCCAGCAGCTTAGGGCGGGAGGGCTACGAGCAGTACTTC
-	TRBD1	TRBV4-1	TRBJ1-1	CASSQGETGGYTEAFF	TGCGCCAGCAGCCAAGGGGAGACAGGGGGTTACACTGAAGCTTTCTTT
-	TRBD1	TRBV6-5	TRBJ2-7	CASSLTGAEQYF	TGTGCCAGCAGTTTGACAGGGGCCGAGCAGTACTTC
few	TRBD1	TRBV5-1	TRBJ1-2	CASSFGDRPNYGYTF	TGCGCCAGCAGCTTTGGGGACAGACCTAACTATGGCTACACCTTC
once	-	TRBV3-1/TRBV3-2	TRBJ2-1	CASSQAGLINEQFF	TGTGCCAGCAGCCAAGCGGGACTGATTAATGAGCAGTTCTTC
-	TRBD2	TRBV2	TRBJ2-2	CASSPTSGGYTGELFF	TGTGCCAGCAGTCCTACTAGCGGGGGCTACACCGGGGAGCTGTTTTTT
-	-	TRBV30	TRBJ2-5	CAWSDSGETQYF	TGTGCCTGGAGTGACTCGGGGGAGACCCAGTACTTC
-	-	TRBV5-4	TRBJ2-7	CASSLRGTHEQYF	TGTGCCAGCAGCTTGCGGGGAACCCACGAGCAGTACTTC
-	-	TRBV30	TRBJ2-5	CAGEGQGIQETQYF	TGTGCCGGCGAGGGGCAGGGAATACAAGAGACCCAGTACTTC
-	-	TRBV9	TRBJ1-2	CASSVVHEANYGYTF	TGTGCCAGCAGCGTAGTGCACGAAGCTAACTATGGCTACACCTTC
-	-	TRBV12-3/TRBV12-4	TRBJ2-1	CASSFLYNEQFF	TGTGCCAGCAGCTTCCTCTACAATGAGCAGTTCTTC
-	TRBD2	TRBV7-7	TRBJ2-1	CASSLGASGSDEQFF	TGTGCTAGCAGCTTAGGGGCTAGCGGGAGCGATGAGCAGTTCTTC
-	-	TRBV19	TRBJ1-5	CASSIWDQPQHF	TGTGCCAGTAGTATTTGGGATCAGCCCCAGCATTTT
-	-	TRBV5-4	TRBJ2-3	CASSTGRTSTDTQYF	TGTGCCAGCAGTACTGGACGGACTAGCACAGATACGCAGTATTTT
-	TRBD1	TRBV9	TRBJ1-1	CASSVQTGNRLNTEAFF	TGTGCCAGCAGCGTCCAGACAGGGAATCGTTTGAACACTGAAGCTTTCTTT
-	-	TRBV27	TRBJ1-1	CASSLGGLNTEAFF	TGTGCCAGCAGTTTGGGCGGACTGAACACTGAAGCTTTCTTT
-	TRBD1	TRBV9	TRBJ1-3	CASARTGDETGNTIYF	TGTGCCAGTGCGAGGACAGGGGATGAGACTGGAAACACCATATATTTT
-	TRBD1	TRBV28	TRBJ1-5	CASSSGQGSQPQHF	TGTGCCAGCAGTTCCGGACAGGGAAGTCAGCCCCAGCATTTT
few	-	TRBV6-5	TRBJ2-2	CASTKGENTGELFF	TGTGCCAGCACCAAAGGGGAGAACACCGGGGAGCTGTTTTTT
-	TRBD1	TRBV3-1/TRBV3-2	TRBJ1-1	CASRQGTGKLNTEAFF	TGTGCCAGCAGACAAGGGACAGGCAAGCTGAACACTGAAGCTTTCTTT
-	-	TRBV10-3	TRBJ1-1	CAISEAELEAFF	TGTGCCATCAGTGAGGCAGAACTTGAAGCTTTCTTT
-	TRBD2	TRBV11-1	TRBJ2-1	CASSRGGSEQFF	TGTGCCAGCAGCCGGGGGGGGTCTGAGCAGTTCTTC
-	-	TRBV10-2	TRBJ2-7	CASSGEDYEQYF	TGCGCCAGCAGTGGGGAGGATTACGAGCAGTACTTC
-	TRBD2	TRBV5-6	TRBJ2-3	CASSSGTSRSADTQYF	TGTGCCAGCAGCTCCGGGACTAGCCGTTCCGCAGATACGCAGTATTTT
once	-	TRBV9	TRBJ2-3	CASSVDPPDTQYF	TGTGCCAGCAGCGTAGATCCCCCAGATACGCAGTATTTT